These T cell receptor beta chains were read from a single sample in a study of T cells in Graves' hyperthyroidism and ophthalmopathy. TCRdb called the multiplex PCR reads again in MiXCR, with one record for every CDR3 protein. The table records 250,000 to 400,000 distinct CDR3 sequences, around 15% of them present only once. The sample comprised blood. The receptors derive from a woman aged 40 to 49 with Graves' ophthalmopathy. CDR3s leave out the opening cysteine and the closing phenylalanine or tryptophan. A D gene is named only where the DNA matches it firmly.

TRBD1 | TRBJ2-3 | TRBV14 | ASSQASTGADTQY
- | TRBJ1-1 | TRBV9 | ASSVGRGTEAF
- | TRBJ1-5 | TRBV12-3/TRBV12-4 | ASRTGQSNQPQH
- | TRBJ1-5 | TRBV3-1 | ASSQDTGRNQPQH
- | TRBJ2-5 | TRBV20-1 | SARVGRGAGETQY
- | TRBJ1-2 | TRBV12-3/TRBV12-4 | ASSFSRGNYGYT
- | TRBJ2-3 | TRBV7-2 | ASSLGIRGSADTQY
TRBD1 | TRBJ1-4 | TRBV7-8 | ASRLGTGGRTNEKLF
- | TRBJ2-3 | TRBV5-1 | ASSQSRLTDTQY
- | TRBJ1-2 | TRBV19 | ASSRGQGGGYT